The rows below give T cell receptor beta chains drawn from one sample of a study of cytomegalovirus exposure and HLA in healthy donors. Method: immunoSEQ multiplex PCR; TCRdb's copy keeps in-frame clones and lacks some. The table includes 200,000 to 250,000 clones, over 80% detected once. Sequenced sample: PBMCs. The receptors originated from a woman aged 25-40 years in good health and CMV-seropositive. CDR3s include the opening cysteine and the closing phenylalanine or tryptophan. The D gene is left open where the match is weak. For some rows the clone size is stated as once, few or many, or as a class when expanded; others skip it.

D: NA
size: few
J: TRBJ2-7
V: TRBV30
DNA: TGTGCCTGGAGAGGGCCTGTTACCTACGAGCAGTACTTC
CDR3: CAWRGPVTYEQYF

D: TRBD1
size: NA
J: TRBJ1-1
V: TRBV6-5
DNA: TGTGCCAGCAGATTGACAGGGGCGGACACTGAAGCTTTCTTT
CDR3: CASRLTGADTEAFF

D: NA
size: NA
J: TRBJ2-2
V: TRBV10-2
DNA: TGCGCCAGCCTAAGGGGGGAGCTGTTTTTT
CDR3: CASLRGELFF

D: NA
size: NA
J: TRBJ1-1
V: TRBV7-9
DNA: TGTGCCAGCAGCGCAGCTGGCACTGAAGCTTTCTTT
CDR3: CASSAAGTEAFF

D: NA
size: NA
J: TRBJ2-2
V: TRBV30
DNA: TGTGCCTGGCTAACGAACACCGGGGAGCTGTTTTTT
CDR3: CAWLTNTGELFF

D: TRBD1
size: NA
J: TRBJ1-4
V: TRBV30
DNA: TGTGCCTGGAGATCGACAGGGGTTTTTGAAAAACTGTTTTTT
CDR3: CAWRSTGVFEKLFF

D: TRBD2
size: NA
J: TRBJ2-3
V: TRBV6-1
DNA: TGTGCCAGCAGTATGGGACTAGAGTCAGATACGCAGTATTTT
CDR3: CASSMGLESDTQYF

D: NA
size: NA
J: TRBJ2-3
V: TRBV18
DNA: TGTGCCAGCTCACCCTTTTCAGGAAGATACACAGATACGCAGTATTTT
CDR3: CASSPFSGRYTDTQYF

D: NA
size: few
J: TRBJ2-5
V: TRBV30
DNA: TGTGCCTGGAGTGTACCGGGGTCGGAGACCCAGTACTTC
CDR3: CAWSVPGSETQYF

D: NA
size: few
J: TRBJ1-3
V: TRBV2
DNA: TGTGCCAGCAGCGGGACAACATATTTT
CDR3: CASSGTTYF

D: NA
size: NA
J: TRBJ2-1
V: TRBV18
DNA: TGTGCCAGCTCACCGAGCAGCCTCTACAATGAGCAGTTCTTC
CDR3: CASSPSSLYNEQFF

D: NA
size: NA
J: TRBJ1-1
V: TRBV5-1
DNA: TGCGCCAGCAGCTTGGACCCTGGGGACACTGAAGCTTTCTTT
CDR3: CASSLDPGDTEAFF

D: NA
size: NA
J: TRBJ1-3
V: TRBV30
DNA: TGTGCCTGGAGTGGCCTAGGGGGGCCCACTGGAAACACCATATATTTT
CDR3: CAWSGLGGPTGNTIYF

D: NA
size: NA
J: TRBJ1-5
V: TRBV28
DNA: TGTGCCAGCAGTTTAGGGTATGGCGGGGGCTATAGCAATCAGCCCCAGCATTTT
CDR3: CASSLGYGGGYSNQPQHF

D: TRBD2
size: NA
J: TRBJ2-1
V: TRBV28
DNA: TGTGCCAGCAGCAAACTAGCGGGAAGCAGTAAGGATGAGCAGTTCTTC
CDR3: CASSKLAGSSKDEQFF

D: NA
size: NA
J: TRBJ1-1
V: TRBV7-2
DNA: TGTGCCAGCAGCTTAGGGCCTCGGTGGGCCCGCATGAACACTGAAGCTTTCTTT
CDR3: CASSLGPRWARMNTEAFF

D: TRBD2
size: NA
J: TRBJ2-2
V: TRBV13
DNA: TGTGCCAGCAGCTCCTCTGGTGCGGGGGGCCGGATAAACACCGGGGAGCTGTTTTTT
CDR3: CASSSSGAGGRINTGELFF

D: NA
size: NA
J: TRBJ1-1
V: TRBV7-9
DNA: TGTGCCAGCAGCTTAGTTCCCAGTCCTGAAGCTTTCTTT
CDR3: CASSLVPSPEAFF

D: TRBD1
size: NA
J: TRBJ2-2
V: TRBV7-8
DNA: TGTGCCAGCAGCAACAGGGGTACCGGGGAGCTGTTTTTT
CDR3: CASSNRGTGELFF

D: TRBD2
size: once
J: TRBJ2-1
V: TRBV4-3
DNA: TGCGCCAGCAGCCTCGAAGGAGCGGGAGATCTCAATGAGCAGTTCTTC
CDR3: CASSLEGAGDLNEQFF

D: NA
size: NA
J: TRBJ2-1
V: TRBV9
DNA: TGTGCCAGCAGCCCCAGAACGGGGTACTCCTACAATGAGCAGTTCTTC
CDR3: CASSPRTGYSYNEQFF

D: NA
size: NA
J: TRBJ1-4
V: TRBV5-1
DNA: TGCGCCAGCAGCTCTACCGGGCGGACCGAGAATGAAAAACTGTTTTTT
CDR3: CASSSTGRTENEKLFF

D: NA
size: NA
J: TRBJ1-1
V: TRBV2
DNA: TGTGCCAGCAGTGATTGGGGCCAGGCTGAAGCTTTCTTT
CDR3: CASSDWGQAEAFF

D: NA
size: NA
J: TRBJ2-7
V: TRBV30
DNA: TGTGCCTGCGACGTCGACTCCAGGGGCCCCTACGAGCAGTACTTC
CDR3: CACDVDSRGPYEQYF

D: TRBD1
size: NA
J: TRBJ2-1
V: TRBV27
DNA: TGTGCCAGCAGTTTTGCAGGACAGGGTCTTGGTGAGCAGTTCTTC
CDR3: CASSFAGQGLGEQFF

D: NA
size: NA
J: TRBJ1-2
V: TRBV30
DNA: TGTGCCTGGAGCCGTGGGCAGATGGGGGGCTACACCTTC
CDR3: CAWSRGQMGGYTF

D: TRBD2
size: NA
J: TRBJ2-3
V: TRBV28
DNA: TGTGCCAGCAGTCCGGGACTAGCGGTTATTACGCAGTATTTT
CDR3: CASSPGLAVITQYF

D: TRBD2
size: NA
J: TRBJ2-3
V: TRBV6-1
DNA: TGTGCCACCTCAGGGACTAGCGCCACAGATACGCAGTATTTT
CDR3: CATSGTSATDTQYF

D: NA
size: NA
J: TRBJ1-1
V: TRBV30
DNA: TGTGCCTGGAGCCTAGTTCCGGTCACTGAAGCTTTCTTT
CDR3: CAWSLVPVTEAFF

D: TRBD2
size: once
J: TRBJ2-7
V: TRBV27
DNA: TGTGCCAGCAGTTCACCGTTTAGCGGGAGTAGGGACGAGCAGTACTTC
CDR3: CASSSPFSGSRDEQYF

D: NA
size: few
J: TRBJ2-6
V: TRBV27
DNA: TGTGCCAGCACAATCGACAGCTCTGGGGCCAACGTCCTGACTTTC
CDR3: CASTIDSSGANVLTF

D: NA
size: NA
J: TRBJ2-3
V: TRBV7-3
DNA: TGTGCCAGCAGCGCGTCCCCTCAAGATACGCAGTATTTT
CDR3: CASSASPQDTQYF

D: NA
size: NA
J: TRBJ1-4
V: TRBV29-1
DNA: TGCAGCGTTGAAGGGGGTCGGGAAAAACTGTTTTTT
CDR3: CSVEGGREKLFF

D: NA
size: once
J: TRBJ2-1
V: TRBV27
DNA: TGTGCCAGCAGTGCGTCGGGAAACTACAATGAGCAGTTCTTC
CDR3: CASSASGNYNEQFF

D: TRBD1
size: NA
J: TRBJ2-5
V: TRBV19
DNA: TGTGCCAGTAGACCAGGACAGGGTGCCCCCGAGACCCAGTACTTC
CDR3: CASRPGQGAPETQYF

D: NA
size: once
J: TRBJ1-3
V: TRBV9
DNA: TGTGCCAGCAGCGGGGAGGGACTTCGGGGAAACACCATATATTTT
CDR3: CASSGEGLRGNTIYF